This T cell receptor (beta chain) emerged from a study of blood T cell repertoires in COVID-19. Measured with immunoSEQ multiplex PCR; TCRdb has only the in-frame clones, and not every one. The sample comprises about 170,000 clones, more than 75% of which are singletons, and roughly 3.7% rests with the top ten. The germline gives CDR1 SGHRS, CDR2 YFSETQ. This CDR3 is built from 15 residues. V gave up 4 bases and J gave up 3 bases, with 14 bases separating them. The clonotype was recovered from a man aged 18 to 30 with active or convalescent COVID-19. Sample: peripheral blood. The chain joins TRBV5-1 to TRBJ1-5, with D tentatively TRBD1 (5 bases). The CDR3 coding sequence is TGCGCCAGCAGCGTCTCGGGGGGTCCCAATCAGCCCCAGCATTTT. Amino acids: CASSVSGGPNQPQHF.